Listed here is a single TCR beta chain. This clonotype appeared many times. Its antigen is currently not known. Within one base of it there is no much larger clone, and no base qualities were kept. Reading from cysteine to phenylalanine, the CDR3 counts 18 amino acids. Just the 54-base CDR3 DNA is kept, in frame starting at base 1. V and J are trimmed by 4 bases and 0 bases, and the gene matches miss 12 bases of the junction. Reading the germline V gene gives CDR1 MDHEN and CDR2 SYDVKM. Hyperthyroidism patients were aged 18 to 65 years and newly diagnosed, with disease duration of less than 2 months. Any patient with an uncontrolled infection, another autoimmune disease, pregnancy or lactation was excluded. Diagnoses relied on clinical symptoms, serum thyroxine and TRAb, thyroid ultrasound and orbital computed tomography. Blood from progressor patients was collected at the time of first diagnosis with hyperthyroidism, before any ophthalmopathy symptoms had appeared. Ficoll-Paque density gradient centrifugation was used to isolate PBMCs from 9.5 to 10 ml of fresh peripheral blood. Patients classed as progressors first received a Graves' hyperthyroidism diagnosis and then went on to develop ophthalmopathy during follow-up. Total RNA was extracted with Trizol reagent, and quality was checked on an Agilent 2100 Bioanalyzer.

This entry belongs to a study of T cells in Graves' hyperthyroidism and ophthalmopathy (dated by TCRdb to the late 2010s). Study-level background: Peripheral blood was sampled at the time of initial diagnosis, prior to any treatment. To identify TCR V-J signatures that set the groups apart, the researchers used a discovery cohort of 95 to 100 patients, made up of 40 to 45 with Graves' ophthalmopathy and 57 with stable Graves' hyperthyroidism. Prospective prediction of ophthalmopathy was tested in an independent validation cohort consisting of 18 hyperthyroidism patients and approximately 16 patients who later progressed to ophthalmopathy. For training and testing, the 95 to 100 patients in the discovery cohort were randomly divided in a 7:3 ratio. Thyroid tissue and blood T-cell repertoires from more than five Graves' hyperthyroidism patients were also compared in the study. Once sampling was done, hyperthyroidism patients were given methimazole at a starting dose of 30 mg daily, whereas ophthalmopathy patients were given high-dose intravenous methylprednisolone. The paper reports TCR Vbeta CDR3 sequencing of roughly 140 peripheral blood samples: around 45 ophthalmopathy, fewer than 85 hyperthyroidism and approximately 17 progressor patients. Broader findings and caveats from the paper: In cross-validation, a model built on a 13 V-J signature told ophthalmopathy apart from stable hyperthyroidism with just under 90% sensitivity and roughly 81% specificity, and in testing the same model reached 80%/75%. Most expanded thyroid clonotypes (frequency above 0.001) were also detected in blood, suggesting blood repertoires may reflect thyroid immune responses. No statistical method was used to set the sample size in advance, and investigators knew the group allocation. During validation, the model predicted progression to ophthalmopathy a median of around 7 months ahead of onset, with almost 71% sensitivity and 72% to 80% specificity.

The TCR beta CDR3 regions were amplified from the RNA transcripts. For the first round of RT-PCR on the TCR CDR3, the HTBI primer set was used together with the Qiagen OneStep RT-PCR kit. A second multiplex PCR round built the libraries, followed by size selection and purification. Sequencing of the libraries was done on an Illumina HiSeq2000 using paired-end 100 bp reads. The study's own analysis went as follows. Raw data were processed with SOAPnuke, discarding reads with adapters, uncalled bases, mean Phred below 15, or no exact constant-primer or identifier match. High-quality paired reads were merged with COPE v1.2.5, and unique nucleotide sequences were defined as clonotypes. Clonotypes were aligned to IMGT TRBV, TRBD and TRBJ reference segments using MiTCR v1.1. The analysis included only V-J combinations with a frequency above 0.0001, which together covered around 99% of the repertoires. The TCS score was defined as the ratio of F50 (clonal expansion) to E x V (chaos), calculated using BLOSUM62-based TCRdist between CDR3 peptides within each V-J. Welch's t-statistics and random forest reduced approximately 520 V-J features to 13, which were used in a naive Bayes classifier (R e1071). Starting from the raw public reads, TCRdb applied fastp trimming at Q25, assembled clones with MiXCR and retained in-frame beta chains. Rows are unified per CDR3 protein, each entry keeping the most common DNA and genes. Clone size and V and J calls follow TCRdb, not the original study. Present in this sample are hundreds of thousands of distinct CDR3 sequences, about 14% of which were seen just once. 4.5% to 6% of the sample is in the top ten clones.

Sequences were obtained from blood. Rearrangement joined TRBV28 to TRBJ2-1; TRBD1 agrees with 7 junctional bases. This clonotype was sampled from a woman in her 30s with Graves' hyperthyroidism that later progressed to Graves' ophthalmopathy. The CDR3 has the sequence CASSSPGQFQSSYNEQFF. The sequence in DNA is TGTGCCAGCAGTTCCCCGGGACAGTTTCAGAGCTCCTACAATGAGCAGTTCTTC.